The 14 T cell receptor beta chains presented below share a single source sample, sequenced in a study of T-cell reconstitution after alpha-beta-depleted transplantation in children. For TCRbeta, the library was prepared with unique molecular identifiers. MiXCR, applied by TCRdb to the PCR reads, yields one record per CDR3 protein. The profile shows approximately 980,000 distinct CDR3 sequences, about 29% of them singletons. Here the sequenced sample was PBMCs, mostly from graft donor cells, taken 360 days after TCRalphabeta/CD19-depleted stem cell transplant. The source of these receptors is a boy under three years old who had a stem cell transplant for SCID, so the T cells may come from the graft donor.

The chain recombines TRBV27 with TRBJ2-7; weak D call: TRBD1 (6 bases). The CDR3 loop spans 14 amino acids. Germline assignment: CDR1 MNHEY and CDR2 SMNVEV (reference sequence). V lost 4 bases and J lost 7, with 17 bases in between. DNA of the CDR3: TGTGCCAGCAGTTCATCTCTCCGGACAGATGAGCAGTACTTC. Encoded protein: CASSSSLRTDEQYF.

This chain uses TRBV7-8 with TRBJ2-3; 8 bases align to TRBD1. The germline gives CDR1 SGHVS, CDR2 FQNEAQ. The V segment lost 4 bases and the J segment 0 bases; nucleotides outside the gene matches: 6. This CDR3 spans 16 amino acids. The CDR3 coding sequence is TGTGCCAGCAGCTACCGGACAGGGCCTAGCACAGATACGCAGTATTTT. Its translation: CASSYRTGPSTDTQYF.

The chain couples TRBV6-2 or TRBV6-3 to TRBJ1-4; 12 positions agree with TRBD1. CDR1 and CDR2 from the germline V gene are MNHEY and SVGEGT. Trimming cost V 6 bases and J 8 bases; bases outside gene matches: 4. The CDR3 has 14 amino acids. CDR3 protein: CASRGTGGREKLFF. CDR3 coding DNA: TGTGCCAGCAGGGGGACAGGGGGCAGGGAAAAACTGTTTTTT.

The V and J genes are TRBV5-1 and TRBJ2-5; D perhaps matches TRBD2 (5 bases). The CDR3 covers 14 residues. Germline values: CDR1 SGHRS, CDR2 YFSETQ. V was clipped by 2 bases and J by 5 bases, with 13 bases between them. The DNA for the CDR3 is TGCGCCAGCAGCTTCGGAGGAGGCGAGGAGACCCAGTACTTC. Translated: CASSFGGGEETQYF.

The chain is built from TRBV20-1 and TRBJ2-5; D unresolved. Germline V CDR1 and CDR2: DFQATT, SNEGSKA (reference sequence). Trimming removed 6 bases from V and 6 bases from J, with 5 bases in between. The CDR3 is 9 residues long. CDR3 nucleotide sequence: TGCAGTGCCCAGCAGACCCAGTACTTC. Translating gives CSAQQTQYF.

The gene calls are TRBV4-3 and TRBJ2-7; D is undetermined. The length of the CDR3 is 14 residues. Per germline, CDR1 LGHNA and CDR2 YSLEER. V was shortened by 1 base and J by 5 bases, with 12 bases between the two germline ends. The CDR3 reads CASSQGTLSDEQYF. In DNA form, the CDR3 reads TGCGCCAGCAGCCAAGGGACCCTAAGTGACGAGCAGTACTTC.

J is TRBJ2-7 and V is TRBV4-1; TRBD1 matches 9 bases. CDR1 and CDR2 (germline): MGHRA, YSYEKL. J lost 2 bases, V lost 8 bases, and 10 bases had no gene match. CDR3 length: 15 residues. DNA for the CDR3: TGCGCCAGCGGGGAGACGGGACAGGGAACCTACGAGCAGTACTTC. The encoded protein is CASGETGQGTYEQYF.

This clonotype has more than one count but fewer than ten. The chain is built from TRBV29-1 and TRBJ2-1; either TRBD1 or TRBD2 may supply D (5 bases each). The length of the CDR3 is 14 residues. V dropped 4 bases and J dropped 4 bases, with 14 bases sitting between them. Germline CDR1 reads SQVTM; CDR2 reads ANQGSEA. CDR3 in amino acids: CSVVDGATYNEQFF. CDR3 DNA sequence: TGCAGCGTTGTTGACGGGGCGACTTACAATGAGCAGTTCTTC.

This clonotype was observed a few times. The rearrangement uses TRBV29-1 and TRBJ2-7; 11 bases are a match to TRBD2. The CDR3 runs 12 residues. After removal of 4 bases from V and 5 bases from J, the junction contained 1 base not matched to a gene. Per the germline V gene, CDR1 is SQVTM and CDR2 is ANQGSEA. The CDR3: CSVALAGDEQYF. Here the CDR3 DNA reads TGCAGCGTTGCACTAGCGGGGGACGAGCAGTACTTC.

V is TRBV12-3 or TRBV12-4 and J is TRBJ1-5; no clear D. The CDR3 runs to 14 residues. The V gene lost 2 bases and the J gene lost 5 bases, with 10 bases spanning the gap. CDR3 bases: TGTGCCAGCAGTTTACTGGCGTCCGATCAGCCCCAGCATTTT. It translates to CASSLLASDQPQHF.

The chain employs TRBV2 and TRBJ2-7; 11 bases map to TRBD2. The J segment lost 0 bases and the V segment lost 10 bases, leaving 8 bases of the junction unmatched. Germline V lookup: CDR1 SNHLY, CDR2 FYNNEI. The CDR3 length is 15 residues. The DNA of the CDR3 is TGTGCCACCGGTGCTAGCGGGGGGCGCTCCTACGAGCAGTACTTC. Protein: CATGASGGRSYEQYF.

This clonotype was seen a few times. This chain joins TRBV6-1 and TRBJ1-6; the D gene is possibly TRBD1 (5 bases). Trimming removed 6 bases at V and 10 bases at J, with 25 bases between. CDR3 length: 17 residues. CDR1 is MNHNS and CDR2 is SASEGT in the germline V gene. The CDR3 DNA is TGTGCCAGCAGGGAACCCCCAAGCAGGGAGGCCGGCTCACCCCTCCACTTT. This codes for CASREPPSREAGSPLHF.

The chain recombines TRBV2 with TRBJ2-2; D possibly matches TRBD1 or TRBD2 (5 bases each). V lost 2 bases and J lost 4, with 14 bases in between. This CDR3 is built from 16 residues. Germline CDR1 SNHLY, CDR2 FYNNEI. CDR3 amino acids: CASSEWSGTGTGELFF. CDR3 coding DNA: TGTGCCAGCAGTGAATGGTCAGGGACGGGCACCGGGGAGCTGTTTTTT.

The CDR3 bases are TGTGCCAGCAGTCCCGGGTTCCCTAGCGGGGACACAGATACGCAGTATTTT. Translation: CASSPGFPSGDTDTQYF. The chain recombines TRBV12-3 or TRBV12-4 with TRBJ2-3; TRBD2 agrees at 9 bases. This CDR3 region has 17 residues. Trimming took 5 bases from V and 2 from J; bases not matched to a gene: 11.